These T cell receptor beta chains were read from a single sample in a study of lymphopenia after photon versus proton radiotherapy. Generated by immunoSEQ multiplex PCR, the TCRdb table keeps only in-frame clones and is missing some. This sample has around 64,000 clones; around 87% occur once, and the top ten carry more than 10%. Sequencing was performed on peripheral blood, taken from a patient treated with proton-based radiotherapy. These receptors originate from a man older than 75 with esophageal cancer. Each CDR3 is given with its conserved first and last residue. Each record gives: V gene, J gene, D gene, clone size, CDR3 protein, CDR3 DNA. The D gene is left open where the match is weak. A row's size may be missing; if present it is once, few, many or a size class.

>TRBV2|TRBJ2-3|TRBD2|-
CASSVWASGGTFKGTDTQYF
TGTGCCAGCAGTGTATGGGCTAGCGGGGGTACGTTCAAGGGCACAGATACGCAGTATTTT
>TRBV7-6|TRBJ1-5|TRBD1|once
CASSLSGGSNQPQHF
TGTGCCAGCAGCTTATCAGGGGGCAGCAATCAGCCCCAGCATTTT
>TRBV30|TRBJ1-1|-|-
CACTLLSGGGEAFF
TGTGCCTGCACTTTGCTCAGCGGGGGGGGTGAAGCTTTCTTT
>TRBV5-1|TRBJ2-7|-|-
CASSLNTYEQYF
TGCGCCAGCAGCTTGAACACCTACGAGCAGTACTTC
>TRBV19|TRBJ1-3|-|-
CASSLQGKSGNTIYF
TGTGCCAGTAGTTTGCAGGGGAAATCTGGAAACACCATATATTTT
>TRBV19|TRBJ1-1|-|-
CASSTALGAFF
TGTGCCAGTAGTACTGCCCTGGGTGCTTTCTTT
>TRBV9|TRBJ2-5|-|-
CASSVASARREGETQYF
TGTGCCAGCAGCGTAGCTTCGGCCCGCCGGGAAGGCGAGACCCAGTACTTC
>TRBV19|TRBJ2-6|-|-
CASSITPPGANVLTF
TGTGCCAGTAGTATAACGCCTCCTGGGGCCAACGTCCTGACTTTC
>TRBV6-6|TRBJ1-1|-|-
CASSYKSYTEAFF
TGTGCCAGCAGTTACAAGTCCTACACTGAAGCTTTCTTT
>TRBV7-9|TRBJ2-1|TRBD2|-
CASRTGGRNEQFF
TGTGCCAGCAGAACGGGAGGTCGCAATGAGCAGTTCTTC
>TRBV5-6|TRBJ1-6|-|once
CASSLPGGNSPLHF
TGTGCCAGCAGCTTGCCCGGGGGCAATTCACCCCTCCACTTT
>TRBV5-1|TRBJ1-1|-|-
CASSLFSGEGTEAFF
TGCGCCAGCAGCTTGTTCTCAGGGGAAGGTACTGAAGCTTTCTTT
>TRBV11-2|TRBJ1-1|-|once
CASSLPRTVAFF
TGTGCCAGCAGCTTACCGCGGACAGTTGCTTTCTTT
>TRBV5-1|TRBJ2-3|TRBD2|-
CASSLDSGASTDTQYF
TGCGCCAGCAGCTTAGATAGCGGGGCTAGCACAGATACGCAGTATTTT
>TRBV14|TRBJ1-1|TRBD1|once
CASRSRRGRSEAFF
TGTGCCAGCCGCAGCCGCAGGGGGAGATCTGAAGCTTTCTTT
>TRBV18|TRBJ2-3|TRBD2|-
CASSPGLAGGQDTQYF
TGTGCCAGCTCACCGGGACTAGCGGGGGGGCAAGATACGCAGTATTTT
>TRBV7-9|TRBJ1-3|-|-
CASSFPGAGNTIYF
TGTGCCAGCAGCTTCCCAGGGGCTGGAAACACCATATATTTT
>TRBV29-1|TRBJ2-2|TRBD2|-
CSVRRGVAGELFF
TGCAGCGTTCGTCGGGGGGTAGCCGGGGAGCTGTTTTTT
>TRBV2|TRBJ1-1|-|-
CASGKVRTEAFF
TGTGCCAGCGGTAAGGTCCGCACTGAAGCTTTCTTT
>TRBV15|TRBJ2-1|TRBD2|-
CATSRNPSGARNEQFF
TGTGCCACCAGCAGAAACCCTAGCGGGGCCAGGAATGAGCAGTTCTTC
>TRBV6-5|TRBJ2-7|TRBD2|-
CASRGRATYEQYF
TGTGCCAGCCGGGGGAGGGCGACCTACGAGCAGTACTTC
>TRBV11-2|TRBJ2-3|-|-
CASSQKGGRPGYF
TGTGCCAGCAGCCAAAAAGGAGGCAGGCCAGGTTATTTT
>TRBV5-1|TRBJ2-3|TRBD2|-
CASSLATSWLTDTQYF
TGCGCCAGCAGCTTGGCGACTAGCTGGCTCACAGATACGCAGTATTTT
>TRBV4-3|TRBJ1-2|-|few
CASSQVGGNGYTF
TGCGCCAGCAGCCAAGTCGGCGGTAATGGCTACACCTTC
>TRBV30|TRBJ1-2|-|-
CAWKDAHYGYTF
TGTGCCTGGAAGGACGCCCACTATGGCTACACCTTC
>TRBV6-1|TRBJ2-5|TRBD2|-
CASSALAGGNQETQYF
TGTGCCAGCAGTGCATTAGCGGGGGGTAATCAAGAGACCCAGTACTTC
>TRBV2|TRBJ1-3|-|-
CASTPGGTTSGNTIYF
TGTGCCAGCACTCCTGGTGGAACAACCTCTGGAAACACCATATATTTT
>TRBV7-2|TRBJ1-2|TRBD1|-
CASRGDRNYGYTF
TGTGCCAGCAGAGGGGACAGGAACTATGGCTACACCTTC
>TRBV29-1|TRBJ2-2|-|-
CSASGQNTGELFF
TGCAGCGCGTCGGGACAAAACACCGGGGAGCTGTTTTTT
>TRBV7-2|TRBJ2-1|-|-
CASSLLPSDNEQFF
TGTGCCAGCAGCTTATTGCCTAGTGACAATGAGCAGTTCTTC
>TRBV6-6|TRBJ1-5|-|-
CASSRQPQPQHF
TGTGCCAGCAGTCGACAGCCTCAGCCCCAGCATTTT
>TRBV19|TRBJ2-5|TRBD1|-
CASSMAGGEETQYF
TGTGCCAGTAGTATGGCAGGGGGCGAAGAGACCCAGTACTTC
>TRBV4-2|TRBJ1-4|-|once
CASSQDGSGSNEKLFF
TGTGCCAGCAGCCAAGACGGCTCGGGGTCCAATGAAAAACTGTTTTTT
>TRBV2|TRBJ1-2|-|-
CASIVREGPYGYTF
TGTGCCAGCATTGTAAGGGAGGGTCCCTATGGCTACACCTTC
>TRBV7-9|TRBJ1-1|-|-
CASSPWTVNTEAFF
TGTGCCAGCAGCCCCTGGACAGTGAACACTGAAGCTTTCTTT
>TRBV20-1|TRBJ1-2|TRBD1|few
CSPKGGVYTF
TGCAGTCCGAAAGGGGGCGTCTACACCTTC
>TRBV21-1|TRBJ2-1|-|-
CAREQGNEQFF
TGTGCCAGAGAACAGGGCAATGAGCAGTTCTTC
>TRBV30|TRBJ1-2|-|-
CAWAGYGYTF
TGTGCCTGGGCAGGGTACGGCTACACCTTC
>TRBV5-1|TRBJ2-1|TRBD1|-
CASSFDRGGSYNEQFF
TGCGCCAGCAGCTTCGACAGGGGCGGCTCCTACAATGAGCAGTTCTTC
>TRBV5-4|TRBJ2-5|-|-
CASSSGPGQHQETQYF
TGTGCCAGCAGCTCGGGGCCCGGACAGCACCAAGAGACCCAGTACTTC
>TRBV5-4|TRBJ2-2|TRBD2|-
CASSLPLADTGELFF
TGTGCCAGCAGCTTGCCACTAGCGGATACCGGGGAGCTGTTTTTT
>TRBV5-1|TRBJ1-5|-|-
CASSLVGSPGQPQHF
TGCGCCAGCAGCTTGGTTGGCTCTCCAGGGCAGCCCCAGCATTTT
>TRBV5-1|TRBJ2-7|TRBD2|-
CASSFGTRVYEQYF
TGCGCCAGCAGCTTTGGGACTAGGGTCTACGAGCAGTACTTC
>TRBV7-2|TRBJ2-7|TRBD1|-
CASSSGTAPHEQYF
TGTGCCAGCAGCTCTGGGACAGCTCCCCACGAGCAGTACTTC
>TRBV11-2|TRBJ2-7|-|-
CASSLGSGSQQYF
TGTGCCAGCAGCTTAGGGTCAGGCAGCCAGCAGTACTTC
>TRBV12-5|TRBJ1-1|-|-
CASGWNVGTEAFF
TGTGCTAGTGGGTGGAACGTCGGCACTGAAGCTTTCTTT
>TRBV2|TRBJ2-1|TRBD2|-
CASSFSGRASHEQFF
TGTGCCAGCTCCTTCAGCGGGAGGGCCTCCCATGAGCAGTTCTTC
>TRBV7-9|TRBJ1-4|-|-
CASSPRDRSGGEKLFF
TGTGCCAGCAGCCCCCGCGACAGATCGGGAGGAGAAAAACTGTTTTTT
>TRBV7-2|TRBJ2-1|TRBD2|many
CASSLALAGGHNEQFF
TGTGCCAGCAGCTTAGCGCTAGCGGGGGGACACAATGAGCAGTTCTTC
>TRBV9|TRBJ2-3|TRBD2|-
CASSVQTSGPTDTQYF
TGTGCCAGCAGCGTCCAGACTAGCGGGCCCACAGATACGCAGTATTTT
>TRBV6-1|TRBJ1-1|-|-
CASSEIRVLRTEAFF
TGTGCCAGCAGTGAAATTAGGGTCTTGAGGACTGAAGCTTTCTTT
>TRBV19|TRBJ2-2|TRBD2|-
CASAGVAGNTGELFF
TGTGCCAGTGCCGGGGTAGCGGGGAACACCGGGGAGCTGTTTTTT
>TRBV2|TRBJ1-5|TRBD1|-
CASSTDRNQPQHF
TGTGCCAGCAGCACGGACAGGAATCAGCCCCAGCATTTT
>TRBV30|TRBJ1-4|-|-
CAWSYAGEKLFF
TGTGCCTGGAGTTATGCGGGAGAAAAACTGTTTTTT